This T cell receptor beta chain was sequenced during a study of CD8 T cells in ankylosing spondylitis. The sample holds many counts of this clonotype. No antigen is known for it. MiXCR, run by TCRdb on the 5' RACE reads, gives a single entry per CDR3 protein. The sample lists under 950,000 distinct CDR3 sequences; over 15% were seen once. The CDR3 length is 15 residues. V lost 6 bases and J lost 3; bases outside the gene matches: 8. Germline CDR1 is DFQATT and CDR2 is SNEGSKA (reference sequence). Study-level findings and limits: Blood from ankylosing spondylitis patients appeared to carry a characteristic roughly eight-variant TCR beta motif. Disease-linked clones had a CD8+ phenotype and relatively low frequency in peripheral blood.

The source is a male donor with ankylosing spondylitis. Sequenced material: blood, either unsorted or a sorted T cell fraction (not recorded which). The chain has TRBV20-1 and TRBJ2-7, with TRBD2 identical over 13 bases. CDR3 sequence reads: CSAPGLAGSRYEQYF. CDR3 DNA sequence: TGCAGTGCACCGGGACTAGCGGGGTCCCGCTACGAGCAGTACTTC.